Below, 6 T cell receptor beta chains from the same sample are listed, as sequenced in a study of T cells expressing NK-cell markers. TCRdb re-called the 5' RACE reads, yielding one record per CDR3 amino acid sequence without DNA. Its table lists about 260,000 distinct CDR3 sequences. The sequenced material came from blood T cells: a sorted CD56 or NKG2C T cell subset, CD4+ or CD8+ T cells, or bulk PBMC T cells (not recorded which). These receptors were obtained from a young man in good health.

Here the CDR3 reads CSVGGDTRSYNEQFF. The chain combines TRBV29-1 with TRBJ2-1; without DNA, the TCRdb call of TRBD1 cannot be checked. The CDR3 consists of 15 residues. The germline V gene has CDR1 SQVTM and CDR2 ANQGSEA.

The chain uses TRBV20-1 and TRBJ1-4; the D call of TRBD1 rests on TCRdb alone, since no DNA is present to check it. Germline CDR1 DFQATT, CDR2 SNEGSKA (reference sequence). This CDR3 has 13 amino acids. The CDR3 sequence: CSARDTGTGKLFF.

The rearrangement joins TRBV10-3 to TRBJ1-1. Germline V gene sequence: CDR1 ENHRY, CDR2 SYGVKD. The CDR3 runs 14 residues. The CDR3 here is CAISEAPGGPEAFF.

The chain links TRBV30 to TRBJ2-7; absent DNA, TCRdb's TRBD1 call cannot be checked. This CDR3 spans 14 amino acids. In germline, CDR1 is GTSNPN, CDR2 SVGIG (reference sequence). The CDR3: CALELGRVPYEQYF.

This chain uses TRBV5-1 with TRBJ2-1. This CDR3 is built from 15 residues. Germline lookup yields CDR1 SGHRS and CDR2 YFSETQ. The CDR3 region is CASSWLKGGYNEQFF.

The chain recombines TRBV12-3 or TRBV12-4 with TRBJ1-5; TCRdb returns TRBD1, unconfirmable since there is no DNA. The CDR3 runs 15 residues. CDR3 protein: CASSRGQGALQPQHF.